This T cell receptor (beta chain) derives from a study of memory CD4+ T cells and cytomegalovirus serostatus. In the study overall: This sample comes from healthy Belgian adults, roughly nine CMV seropositive, roughly 22 seronegative.

Study-wide points: CD4+ memory repertoires contained 67 of 164 reported CMV TCRbeta sequences. Repertoires predicted CMV serostatus with median bootstrapped AUC of around 0.96.

Turning to this clone: Its antigen remains unidentified. Relative to the germline gene, one junction end is altered; a read error may explain this.

The sort gate was single viable CD3+CD4+CD8-CD45RO+ cells for memory CD4+ T cells. This CDR3 has 17 amino acids. Germline V gene lookup returns CDR1 SSHAT and CDR2 FNYEAQ (reference sequence). Produced via immunoSEQ multiplex PCR; TCRdb's table is partial and in-frame only. In the table there are around 40,000 clones, over 65% of which are singletons. The origin of this receptor is an adult in good health and CMV-seronegative. The source material was memory CD4+ T cells from blood. The V call is TRBV7-7, the J call TRBJ1-2, with 9 bases lining up with TRBD1. The CDR3: CASSPSTGGDGSYGYTF. The CDR3 DNA is TGTGCTAGCAGCCCATCGACAGGGGGGGATGGTTCCTATGGCTACACCTTC.